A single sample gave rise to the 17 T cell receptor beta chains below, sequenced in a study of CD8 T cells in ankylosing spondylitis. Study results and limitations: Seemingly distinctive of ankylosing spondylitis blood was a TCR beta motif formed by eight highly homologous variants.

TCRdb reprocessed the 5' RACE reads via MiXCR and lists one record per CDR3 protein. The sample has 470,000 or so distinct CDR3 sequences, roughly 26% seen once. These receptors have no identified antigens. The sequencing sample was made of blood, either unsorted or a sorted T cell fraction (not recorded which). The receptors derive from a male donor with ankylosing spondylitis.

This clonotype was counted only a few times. This CDR3 reads CATSRDLTTGGETQYF. CDR3 in DNA: TGTGCCACCAGCAGAGACCTAACTACAGGGGGAGAGACCCAGTACTTC. This chain links TRBV15 with TRBJ2-5; 8 bases are a match to TRBD1. The trim removed 0 bases at V and 4 bases at J, leaving 7 bases unmatched. This CDR3 comprises 16 residues. Germline lookup yields CDR1 LNHNV and CDR2 YYDKDF (reference sequence).

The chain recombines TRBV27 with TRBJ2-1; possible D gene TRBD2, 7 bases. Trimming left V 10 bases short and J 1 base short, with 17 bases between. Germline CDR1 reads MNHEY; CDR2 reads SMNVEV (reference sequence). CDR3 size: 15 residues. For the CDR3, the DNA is TGTGCCACCAAGGCGGGGGCGGGTTCCTACAATGAGCAGTTCTTC. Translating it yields CATKAGAGSYNEQFF.

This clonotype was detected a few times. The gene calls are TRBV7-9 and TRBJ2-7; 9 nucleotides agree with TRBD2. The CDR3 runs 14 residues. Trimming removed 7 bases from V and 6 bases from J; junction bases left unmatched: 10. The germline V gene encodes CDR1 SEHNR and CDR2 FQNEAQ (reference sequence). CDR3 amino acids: CASIPGGGRAEQYF. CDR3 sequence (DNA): TGTGCCAGCATCCCCGGCGGCGGGAGGGCCGAGCAGTACTTC.

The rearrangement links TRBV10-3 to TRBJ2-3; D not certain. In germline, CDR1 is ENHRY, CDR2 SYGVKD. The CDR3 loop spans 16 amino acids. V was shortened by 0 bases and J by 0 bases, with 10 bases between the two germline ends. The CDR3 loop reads CAISESRATSTDTQYF. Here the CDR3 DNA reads TGTGCCATCAGTGAGTCCCGGGCTACTAGCACAGATACGCAGTATTTT.

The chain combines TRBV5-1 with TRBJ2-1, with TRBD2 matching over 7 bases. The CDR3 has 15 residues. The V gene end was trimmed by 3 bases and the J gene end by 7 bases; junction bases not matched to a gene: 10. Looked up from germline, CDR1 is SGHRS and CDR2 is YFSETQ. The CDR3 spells CASSSAAGMGNEQFF. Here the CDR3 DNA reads TGCGCCAGCAGCTCGGCAGCGGGAATGGGGAATGAGCAGTTCTTC. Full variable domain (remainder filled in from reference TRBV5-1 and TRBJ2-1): KAGVTQTPRYLIKTRGQQVTLSCSPISGHRSVSWYQQTPGQGLQFLFEYFSETQRNKGNFPGRFSGRQFSNSRSEMNVSTLELGDSALYLCASSSAAGMGNEQFFGPGTRLTVL.

The CDR3 sequence: CSARGGQIEEQFF. The CDR3 bases are TGCAGTGCTAGAGGCGGCCAGATAGAGGAGCAGTTCTTC. The chain links TRBV20-1 to TRBJ2-1; no firm D call. The CDR3 runs 13 residues. Per the germline V gene, CDR1 is DFQATT and CDR2 is SNEGSKA (reference sequence). Trimming cost V 1 base and J 10 bases, with 14 bases left between them.

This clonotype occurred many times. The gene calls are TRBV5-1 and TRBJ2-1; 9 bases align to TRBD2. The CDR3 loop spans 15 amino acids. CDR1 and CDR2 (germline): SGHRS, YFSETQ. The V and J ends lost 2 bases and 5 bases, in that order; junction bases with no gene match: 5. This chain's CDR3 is CASSFGGRGNNEQFF. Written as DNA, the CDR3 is TGCGCCAGCAGCTTCGGCGGGAGGGGTAACAATGAGCAGTTCTTC.

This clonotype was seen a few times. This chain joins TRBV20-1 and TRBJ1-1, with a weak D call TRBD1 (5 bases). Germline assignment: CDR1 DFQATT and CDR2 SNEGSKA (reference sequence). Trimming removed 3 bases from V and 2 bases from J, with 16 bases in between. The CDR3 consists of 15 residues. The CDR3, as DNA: TGCAGTGCTAGCCCAGGGTCAATTATTAACACTGAAGCTTTCTTT. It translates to CSASPGSIINTEAFF.

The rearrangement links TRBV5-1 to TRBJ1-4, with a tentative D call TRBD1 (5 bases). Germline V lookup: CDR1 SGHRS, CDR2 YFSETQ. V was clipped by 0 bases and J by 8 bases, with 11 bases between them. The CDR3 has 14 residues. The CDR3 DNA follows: TGCGCCAGCAGCTTGGGAGACAGTGGGGAAAAACTGTTTTTT. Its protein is CASSLGDSGEKLFF.

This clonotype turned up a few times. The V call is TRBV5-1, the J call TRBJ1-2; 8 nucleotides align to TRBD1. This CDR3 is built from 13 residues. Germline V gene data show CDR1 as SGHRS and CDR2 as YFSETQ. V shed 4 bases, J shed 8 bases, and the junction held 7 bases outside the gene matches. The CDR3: CASSIGQGEGYTF. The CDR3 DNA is TGCGCCAGCAGCATAGGACAGGGAGAAGGCTACACCTTC.

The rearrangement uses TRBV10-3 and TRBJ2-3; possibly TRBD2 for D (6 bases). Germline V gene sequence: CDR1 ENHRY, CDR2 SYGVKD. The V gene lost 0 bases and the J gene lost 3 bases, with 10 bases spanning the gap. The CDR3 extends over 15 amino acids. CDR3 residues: CAISESGDSTDTQYF. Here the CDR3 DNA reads TGTGCCATCAGTGAGTCGGGGGACTCTACAGATACGCAGTATTTT.

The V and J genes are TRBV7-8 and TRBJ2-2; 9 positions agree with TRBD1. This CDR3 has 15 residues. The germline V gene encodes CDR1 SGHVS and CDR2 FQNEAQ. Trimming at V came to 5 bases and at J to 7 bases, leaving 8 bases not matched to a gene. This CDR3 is CASSRGQGRSGELFF. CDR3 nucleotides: TGTGCCAGCAGCCGAGGACAGGGGAGGAGCGGGGAGCTGTTTTTT.

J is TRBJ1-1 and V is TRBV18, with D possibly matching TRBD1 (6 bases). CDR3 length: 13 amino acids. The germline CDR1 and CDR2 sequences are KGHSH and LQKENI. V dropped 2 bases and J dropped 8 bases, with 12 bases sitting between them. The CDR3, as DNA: TGTGCCAGCTCACCAAATGCAGGGGAGGAAGCTTTCTTT. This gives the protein CASSPNAGEEAFF.

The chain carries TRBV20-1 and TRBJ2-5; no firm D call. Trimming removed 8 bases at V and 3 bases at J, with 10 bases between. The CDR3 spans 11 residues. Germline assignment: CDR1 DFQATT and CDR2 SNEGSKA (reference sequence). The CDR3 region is CSSEPKETQYF. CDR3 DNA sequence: TGCAGTTCCGAGCCCAAAGAGACCCAGTACTTC.

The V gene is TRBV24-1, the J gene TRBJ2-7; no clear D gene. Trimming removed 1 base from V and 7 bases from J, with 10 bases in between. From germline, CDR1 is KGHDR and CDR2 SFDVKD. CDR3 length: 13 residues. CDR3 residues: CATSDLRPSEQYV. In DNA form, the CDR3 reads TGTGCCACCAGTGATTTAAGGCCCTCGGAGCAGTACGTC.

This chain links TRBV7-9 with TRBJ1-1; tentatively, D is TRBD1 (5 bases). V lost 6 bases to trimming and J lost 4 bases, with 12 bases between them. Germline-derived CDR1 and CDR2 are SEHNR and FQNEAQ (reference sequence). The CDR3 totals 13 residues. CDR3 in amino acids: CASRTPGGTEAFF. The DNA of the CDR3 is TGTGCCAGCAGGACCCCGGGGGGCACTGAAGCTTTCTTT.

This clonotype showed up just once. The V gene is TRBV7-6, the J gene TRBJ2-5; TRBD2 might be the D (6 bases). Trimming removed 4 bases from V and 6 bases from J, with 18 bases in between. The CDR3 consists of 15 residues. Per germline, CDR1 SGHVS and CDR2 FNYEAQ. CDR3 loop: CASSSPGREIKTQYF. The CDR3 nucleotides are TGTGCCAGCAGCTCCCCTGGGCGGGAAATAAAGACCCAGTACTTC.